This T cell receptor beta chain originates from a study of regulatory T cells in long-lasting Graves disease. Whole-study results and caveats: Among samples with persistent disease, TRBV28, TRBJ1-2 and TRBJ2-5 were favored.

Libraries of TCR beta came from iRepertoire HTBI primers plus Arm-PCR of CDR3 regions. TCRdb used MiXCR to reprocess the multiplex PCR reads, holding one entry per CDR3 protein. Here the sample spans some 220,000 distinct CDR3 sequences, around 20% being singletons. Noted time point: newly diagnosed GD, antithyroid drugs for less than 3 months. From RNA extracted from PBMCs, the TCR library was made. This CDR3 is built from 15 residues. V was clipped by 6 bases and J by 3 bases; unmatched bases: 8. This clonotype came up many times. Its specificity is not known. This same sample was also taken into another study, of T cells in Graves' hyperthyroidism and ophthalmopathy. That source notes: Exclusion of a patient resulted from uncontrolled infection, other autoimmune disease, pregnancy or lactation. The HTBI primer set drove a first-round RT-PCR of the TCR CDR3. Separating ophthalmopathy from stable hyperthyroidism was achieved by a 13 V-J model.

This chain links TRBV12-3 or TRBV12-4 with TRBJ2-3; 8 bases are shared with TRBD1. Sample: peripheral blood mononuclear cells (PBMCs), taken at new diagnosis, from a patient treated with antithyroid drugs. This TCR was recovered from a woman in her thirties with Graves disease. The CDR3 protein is CASRTGTGRTDTQYF. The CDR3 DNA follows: TGTGCCAGCAGAACCGGGACAGGCCGAACAGATACGCAGTATTTT.